The source of this TCR beta chain is a study of cytomegalovirus exposure and HLA in healthy donors. General observations from the study: Later on, an analysis found that several of the most significant clusters appeared to be linked to common viral pathogens, which included parvovirus B19. Most TCR beta V segments were productive about 87% or about 30% of the time in an earlier analysis. HLA alleles were associated with around 17,000 TCR beta sequences in a later analysis at 0.05 false discovery rate.

Germline CDR1 SNHLY, CDR2 FYNNEI. J gave up 7 bases and V 5 bases, and 10 bases lay outside the gene matches. The CDR3 runs 14 residues. The PCR was carried out with 60 Vbeta primers and 13 Jbeta primers. The data were produced by immunoSEQ multiplex PCR, yet TCRdb's version contains in-frame clones alone and is incomplete. The sample comprises about 140,000 clones, roughly four fifths of which are singletons, and approximately 1.5% rests with the top ten. About this clone: What it binds is not known.

Sequenced sample: PBMCs. The rearrangement uses TRBV2 and TRBJ1-2; 7 bases align to TRBD1. The TCR was taken from a female donor in good health and CMV-seronegative. In DNA form, the CDR3 reads TGTGCCAGCAGTACACGGGACAGAACCAGTGGCTACACCTTC. Its protein product is CASSTRDRTSGYTF.